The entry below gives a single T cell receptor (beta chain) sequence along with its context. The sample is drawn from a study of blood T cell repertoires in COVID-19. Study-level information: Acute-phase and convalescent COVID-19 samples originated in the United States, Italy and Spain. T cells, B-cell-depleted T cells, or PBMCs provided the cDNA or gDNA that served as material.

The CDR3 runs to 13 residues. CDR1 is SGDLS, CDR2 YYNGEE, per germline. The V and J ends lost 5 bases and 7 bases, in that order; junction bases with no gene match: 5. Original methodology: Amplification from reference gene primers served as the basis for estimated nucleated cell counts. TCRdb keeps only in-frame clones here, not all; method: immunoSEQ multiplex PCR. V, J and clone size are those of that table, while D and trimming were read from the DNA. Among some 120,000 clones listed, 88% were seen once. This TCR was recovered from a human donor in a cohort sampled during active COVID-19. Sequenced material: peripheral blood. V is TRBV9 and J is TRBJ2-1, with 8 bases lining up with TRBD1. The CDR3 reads CASRKTGENEQFF. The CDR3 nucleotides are TGTGCCAGCAGGAAGACAGGGGAGAATGAGCAGTTCTTC.